This T cell receptor (beta chain) was observed in a study of T cells in Graves' hyperthyroidism and ophthalmopathy. The table lists this clonotype with many counts. With a duration under 2 months, the hyperthyroidism was newly diagnosed in patients aged 18 to 65. The diagnostic basis comprised clinical symptoms, serum thyroxine and TRAb, thyroid ultrasound and orbital computed tomography. PBMCs were obtained from about 9 ml fresh peripheral blood. Germline trimming cut 3 bases from V and 11 bases from J; bases unmatched to any gene: 3. The CDR3 has 14 amino acids. The germline V gene has CDR1 SGHAT and CDR2 FQDESV (reference sequence). Amplification yielded TCR beta CDR3 regions, with RNA transcripts as the source. HTBI primers drove first-round RT-PCR of the TCR CDR3. TCRdb reprocessed the multiplex PCR reads with MiXCR, giving one entry per CDR3 protein. Of more than 300,000 distinct CDR3 sequences listed, around 14% were seen once; the top ten hold 9.2%.

Material for sequencing was blood. This sequence was found in a woman between 18 and 30 years old with Graves' hyperthyroidism. The chain employs TRBV11-1 and TRBJ2-4; TRBD2 aligns across 14 bases. CDR3 loop: CASSFGTSGSVQYF. The CDR3 region has the DNA TGTGCCAGCAGCTTCGGGACTAGCGGGAGCGTTCAGTACTTC. Complete variable domain (other parts from reference TRBV11-1 and TRBJ2-4): EAEVAQSPRYKITEKSQAVAFWCDPISGHATLYWYRQILGQGPELLVQFQDESVVDDSQLPKDRFSAERLKGVDSTLKIQPAELGDSAMYLCASSFGTSGSVQYFGAGTRLSVL.